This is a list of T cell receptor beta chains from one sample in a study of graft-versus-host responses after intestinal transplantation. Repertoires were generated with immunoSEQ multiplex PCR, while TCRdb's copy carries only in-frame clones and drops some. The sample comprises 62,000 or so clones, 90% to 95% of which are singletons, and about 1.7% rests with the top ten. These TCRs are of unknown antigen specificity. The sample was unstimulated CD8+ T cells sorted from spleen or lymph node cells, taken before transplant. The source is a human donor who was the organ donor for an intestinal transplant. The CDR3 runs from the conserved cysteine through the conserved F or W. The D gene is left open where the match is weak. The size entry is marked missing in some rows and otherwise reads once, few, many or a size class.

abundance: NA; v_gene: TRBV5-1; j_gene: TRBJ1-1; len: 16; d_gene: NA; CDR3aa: CASSLPGNGLNTEAFF; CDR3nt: TGCGCCAGCAGCTTGCCGGGGAATGGTTTGAACACTGAAGCTTTCTTT
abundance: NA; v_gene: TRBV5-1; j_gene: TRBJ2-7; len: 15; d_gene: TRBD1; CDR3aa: CATSGPGQGGYEQYF; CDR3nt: TGCGCCACCAGTGGACCGGGACAGGGCGGCTACGAGCAGTACTTC
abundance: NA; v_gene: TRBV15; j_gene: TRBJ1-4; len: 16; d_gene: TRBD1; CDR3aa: CATSGRGRGTNEKLFF; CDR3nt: TGTGCCACCAGCGGCAGGGGGCGAGGCACTAATGAAAAACTGTTTTTT
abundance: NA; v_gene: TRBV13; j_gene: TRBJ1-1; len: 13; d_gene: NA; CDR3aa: CASSSQAPVGAFF; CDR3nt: TGTGCCAGCAGCTCCCAGGCCCCCGTGGGAGCTTTCTTT
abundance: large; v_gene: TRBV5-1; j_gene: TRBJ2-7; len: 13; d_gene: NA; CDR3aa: CASSWDKTYEQYF; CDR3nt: TGCGCCAGCAGCTGGGACAAGACCTACGAGCAGTACTTC
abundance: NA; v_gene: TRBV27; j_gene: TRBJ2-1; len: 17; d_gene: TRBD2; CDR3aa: CASSSQGLAGEWCEQFF; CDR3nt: TGTGCCAGCAGTTCCCAGGGACTAGCGGGAGAGTGGTGTGAGCAGTTCTTC
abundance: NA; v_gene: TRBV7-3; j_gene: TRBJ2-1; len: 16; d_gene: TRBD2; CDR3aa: CASSLGFGRATNEQFF; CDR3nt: TGTGCCAGCAGCTTAGGTTTCGGGAGGGCCACCAATGAGCAGTTCTTC
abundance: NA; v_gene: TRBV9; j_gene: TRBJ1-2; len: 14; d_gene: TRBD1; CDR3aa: CASSVTDRDDGYTF; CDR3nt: TGTGCCAGCAGCGTGACGGACAGGGATGATGGCTACACCTTC
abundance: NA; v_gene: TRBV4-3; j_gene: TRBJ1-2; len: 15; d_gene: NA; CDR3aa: CASSQDGIFGSGYTF; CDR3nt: TGCGCCAGCAGCCAAGACGGAATTTTCGGGTCTGGCTACACCTTC
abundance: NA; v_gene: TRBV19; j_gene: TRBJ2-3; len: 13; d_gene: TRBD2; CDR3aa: CASSSQLAGTQYF; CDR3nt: TGTGCCAGTAGTTCCCAATTAGCGGGCACGCAGTATTTT
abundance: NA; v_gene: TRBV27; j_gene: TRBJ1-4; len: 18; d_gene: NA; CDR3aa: CASSLNPFEGGTNEKLFF; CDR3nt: TGTGCCAGCAGTTTAAATCCCTTCGAAGGGGGAACTAATGAAAAACTGTTTTTT
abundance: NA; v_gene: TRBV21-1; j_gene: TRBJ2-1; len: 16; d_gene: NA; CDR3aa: CASSGRLSCPYNEQFF; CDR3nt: TGTGCCAGCAGCGGGCGACTATCGTGTCCCTACAATGAGCAGTTCTTC
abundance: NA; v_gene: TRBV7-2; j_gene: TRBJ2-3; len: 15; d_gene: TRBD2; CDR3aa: CASSSGLASTDTQYF; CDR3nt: TGTGCCAGCAGCTCGGGACTAGCAAGCACAGATACGCAGTATTTT
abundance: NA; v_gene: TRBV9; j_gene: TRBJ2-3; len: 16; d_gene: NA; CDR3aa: CASSVVHQGASDTQYF; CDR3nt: TGTGCCAGCAGCGTAGTCCATCAAGGAGCGTCAGATACGCAGTATTTT
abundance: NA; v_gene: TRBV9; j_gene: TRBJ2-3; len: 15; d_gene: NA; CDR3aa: CASSVEGGGTDTQYF; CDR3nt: TGTGCCAGCAGCGTAGAAGGGGGGGGCACAGATACGCAGTATTTT
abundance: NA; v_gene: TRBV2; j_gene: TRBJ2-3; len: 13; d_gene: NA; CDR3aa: CASRAARTDTQYF; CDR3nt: TGTGCCAGCAGGGCCGCTCGCACAGATACGCAGTATTTT
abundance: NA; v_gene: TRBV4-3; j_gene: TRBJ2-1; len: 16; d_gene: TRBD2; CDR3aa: CASSQDGLAGDDEQFF; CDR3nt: TGCGCCAGCAGCCAAGACGGACTAGCGGGGGATGATGAGCAGTTCTTC
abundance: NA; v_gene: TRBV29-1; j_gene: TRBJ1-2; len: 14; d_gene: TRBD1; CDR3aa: CSTYGTGIFDGYTF; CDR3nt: TGCAGCACATACGGGACAGGTATTTTCGATGGCTACACCTTC
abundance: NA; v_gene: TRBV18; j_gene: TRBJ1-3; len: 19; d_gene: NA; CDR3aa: CASSPPMVRQRYSGNTIYF; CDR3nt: TGTGCCAGCTCACCACCGATGGTCAGACAGAGATACTCTGGAAACACCATATATTTT
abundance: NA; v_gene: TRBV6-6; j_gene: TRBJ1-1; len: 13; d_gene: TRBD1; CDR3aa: CASSWSGGTEAFF; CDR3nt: TGTGCCAGCAGTTGGTCAGGGGGCACTGAAGCTTTCTTT
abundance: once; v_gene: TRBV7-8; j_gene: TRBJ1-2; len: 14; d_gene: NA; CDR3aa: CASSLAYRNYGYTF; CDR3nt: TGTGCCAGCAGCTTGGCATACAGGAACTATGGCTACACCTTC
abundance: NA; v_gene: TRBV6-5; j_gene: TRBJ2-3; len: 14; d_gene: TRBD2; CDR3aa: CASSSLAPSDTQYF; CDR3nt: TGTGCCAGCAGTTCACTAGCGCCCTCAGATACGCAGTATTTT
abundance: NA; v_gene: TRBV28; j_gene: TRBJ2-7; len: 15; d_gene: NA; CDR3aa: CASSFKQVFSYEQYF; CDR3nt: TGTGCCAGCAGTTTTAAACAGGTTTTCTCCTACGAGCAGTACTTC
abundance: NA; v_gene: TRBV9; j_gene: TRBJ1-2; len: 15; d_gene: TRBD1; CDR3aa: CASSEGTASPYGYTF; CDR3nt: TGTGCCAGCAGCGAGGGGACAGCCTCCCCCTATGGCTACACCTTC
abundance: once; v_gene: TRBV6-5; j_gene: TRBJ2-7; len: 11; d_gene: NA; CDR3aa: CARQGRYEQYF; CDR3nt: TGTGCCAGACAGGGTAGGTACGAGCAGTACTTC
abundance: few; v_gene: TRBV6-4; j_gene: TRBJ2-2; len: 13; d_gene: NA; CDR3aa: CASSEGGTGELFF; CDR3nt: TGTGCCAGCAGTGAGGGGGGCACCGGGGAGCTGTTTTTT
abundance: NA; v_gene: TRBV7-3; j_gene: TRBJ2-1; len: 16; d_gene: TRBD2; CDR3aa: CASSQPTSGPYNEQFF; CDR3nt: TGTGCCAGCAGCCAACCGACTAGCGGACCCTACAATGAGCAGTTCTTC
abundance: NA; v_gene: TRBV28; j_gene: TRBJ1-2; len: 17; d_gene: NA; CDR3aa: CASSLCAAGSTNYGYTF; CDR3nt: TGTGCCAGCAGTTTATGCGCTGCGGGGAGTACTAACTATGGCTACACCTTC
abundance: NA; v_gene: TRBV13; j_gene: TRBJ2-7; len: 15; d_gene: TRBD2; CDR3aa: CASSTLAGEFYEQYF; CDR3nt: TGTGCCAGCAGCACGCTAGCGGGAGAATTCTACGAGCAGTACTTC
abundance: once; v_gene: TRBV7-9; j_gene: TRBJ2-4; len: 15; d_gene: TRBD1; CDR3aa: CASSLVQGAKNIQYF; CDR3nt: TGTGCCAGCAGCTTAGTACAGGGGGCCAAAAACATTCAGTACTTC
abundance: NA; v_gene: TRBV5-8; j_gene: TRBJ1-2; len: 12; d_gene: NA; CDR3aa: CASSLHNSFYTF; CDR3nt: TGTGCCAGCAGCCTCCATAACAGCTTCTACACCTTC
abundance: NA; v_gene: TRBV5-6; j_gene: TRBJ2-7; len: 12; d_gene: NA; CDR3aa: CASSLADYEQYF; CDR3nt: TGTGCCAGCAGCTTGGCAGACTACGAGCAGTACTTC
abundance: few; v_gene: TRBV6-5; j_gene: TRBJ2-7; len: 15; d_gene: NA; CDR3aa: CASSYGDFTSYEQYF; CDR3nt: TGTGCCAGCAGTTACGGGGACTTTACATCCTACGAGCAGTACTTC
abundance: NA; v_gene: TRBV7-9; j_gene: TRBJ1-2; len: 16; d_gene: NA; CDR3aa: CASSQNREPLTGGYTF; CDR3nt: TGTGCCAGCAGCCAAAATCGGGAACCCCTGACGGGTGGCTACACCTTC
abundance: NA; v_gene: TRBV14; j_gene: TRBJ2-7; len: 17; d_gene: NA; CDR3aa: CASSQDLSGYGSYEQYF; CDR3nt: TGTGCCAGCAGCCAAGATCTATCGGGTTATGGGTCCTACGAGCAGTACTTC
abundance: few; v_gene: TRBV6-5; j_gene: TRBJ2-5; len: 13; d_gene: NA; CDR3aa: CASSFYSQETQYF; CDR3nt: TGTGCCAGCAGCTTTTACAGCCAAGAGACCCAGTACTTC
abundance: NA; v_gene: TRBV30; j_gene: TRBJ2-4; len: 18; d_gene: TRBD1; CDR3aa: CAWNSVAGQGDAKNIQYF; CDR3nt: TGTGCCTGGAATTCAGTGGCGGGACAGGGTGATGCCAAAAACATTCAGTACTTC
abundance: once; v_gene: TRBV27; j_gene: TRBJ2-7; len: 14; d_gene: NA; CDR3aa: CASSLSSSSYEQYF; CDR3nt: TGTGCCAGCAGTTTATCCTCGTCCTCCTACGAGCAGTACTTC
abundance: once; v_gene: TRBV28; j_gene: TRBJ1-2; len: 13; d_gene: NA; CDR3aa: CASSPPFSYGYTF; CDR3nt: TGTGCCAGCAGTCCCCCCTTCAGCTATGGCTACACCTTC
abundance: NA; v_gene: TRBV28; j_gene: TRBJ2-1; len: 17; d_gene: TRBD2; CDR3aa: CASSSGTSGSSYNEQFF; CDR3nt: TGTGCCAGCAGCTCCGGGACTAGCGGGAGCTCCTACAATGAGCAGTTCTTC
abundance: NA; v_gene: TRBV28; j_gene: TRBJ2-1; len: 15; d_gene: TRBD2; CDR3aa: CASSLRAGGYNEQFF; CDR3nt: TGTGCCAGCAGTTTACGAGCGGGAGGGTACAATGAGCAGTTCTTC
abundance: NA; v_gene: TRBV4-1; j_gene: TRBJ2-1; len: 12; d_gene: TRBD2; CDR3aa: CASGPGLAEQFF; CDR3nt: TGCGCCAGCGGGCCGGGACTAGCCGAGCAGTTCTTC
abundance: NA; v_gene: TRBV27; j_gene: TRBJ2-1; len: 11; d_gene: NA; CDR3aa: CASSFGLEQFF; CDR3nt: TGTGCCAGCAGTTTCGGACTAGAGCAGTTCTTC
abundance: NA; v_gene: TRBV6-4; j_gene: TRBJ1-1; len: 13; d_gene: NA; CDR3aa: CASSEDSGTEAFF; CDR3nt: TGTGCCAGCAGTGAGGACAGCGGCACTGAAGCTTTCTTT
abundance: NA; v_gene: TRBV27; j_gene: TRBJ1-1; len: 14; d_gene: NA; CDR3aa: CASSLLAGGTEAFF; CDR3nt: TGTGCCAGCAGTTTATTGGCCGGAGGCACTGAAGCTTTCTTT
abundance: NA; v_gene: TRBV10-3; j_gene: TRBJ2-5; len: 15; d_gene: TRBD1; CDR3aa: CATNPNRGSWETQYF; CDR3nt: TGTGCCACCAACCCTAACAGGGGATCGTGGGAGACCCAGTACTTC
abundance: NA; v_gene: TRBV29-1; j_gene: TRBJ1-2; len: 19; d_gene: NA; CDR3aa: CSVDYPSRGAESGPYGYTF; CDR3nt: TGCAGCGTTGACTACCCCAGCAGGGGCGCAGAGTCGGGGCCTTATGGCTACACCTTC
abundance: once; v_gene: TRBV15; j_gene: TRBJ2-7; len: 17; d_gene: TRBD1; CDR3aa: CATSRDLTGDRGIEQYF; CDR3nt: TGTGCCACCAGCAGAGATCTAACTGGAGACAGGGGTATCGAGCAGTACTTC
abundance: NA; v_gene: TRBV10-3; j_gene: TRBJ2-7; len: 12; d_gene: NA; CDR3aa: CAISDADYEQYF; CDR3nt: TGTGCCATCAGTGATGCGGACTACGAGCAGTACTTC
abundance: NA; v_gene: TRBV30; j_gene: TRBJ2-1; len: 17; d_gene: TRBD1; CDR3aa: CAWKNRGRIFSYNEQFF; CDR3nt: TGTGCCTGGAAGAACAGGGGTAGGATATTTTCCTACAATGAGCAGTTCTTC
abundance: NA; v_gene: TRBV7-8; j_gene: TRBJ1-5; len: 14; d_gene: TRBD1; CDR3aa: CASRPDRGNQPQHF; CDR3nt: TGTGCCAGCAGACCCGACAGGGGCAATCAGCCCCAGCATTTT
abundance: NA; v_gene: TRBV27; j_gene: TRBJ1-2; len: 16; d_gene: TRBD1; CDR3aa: CASSLSVGQGSPGYTF; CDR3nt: TGTGCCAGCAGTTTATCTGTCGGACAGGGGTCCCCGGGCTACACCTTC
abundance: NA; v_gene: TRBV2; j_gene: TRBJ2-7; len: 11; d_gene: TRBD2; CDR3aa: CASSGEGEQYF; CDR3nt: TGTGCCAGCTCGGGGGAGGGCGAGCAGTACTTC
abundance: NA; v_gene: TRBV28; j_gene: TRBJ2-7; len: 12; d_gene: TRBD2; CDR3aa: CASGRGRGEQYF; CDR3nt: TGTGCCAGCGGGAGGGGACGTGGCGAGCAGTACTTC
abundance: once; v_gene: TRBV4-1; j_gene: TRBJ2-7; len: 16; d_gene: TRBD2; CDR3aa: CASSQELGLVSYEQYF; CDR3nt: TGCGCCAGCAGCCAAGAATTGGGACTAGTAAGCTACGAGCAGTACTTC
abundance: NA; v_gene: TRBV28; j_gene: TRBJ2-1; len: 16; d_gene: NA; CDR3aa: CASSPCVLASNNEQFF; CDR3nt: TGTGCCAGCAGCCCGTGCGTACTAGCCTCCAACAATGAGCAGTTCTTC
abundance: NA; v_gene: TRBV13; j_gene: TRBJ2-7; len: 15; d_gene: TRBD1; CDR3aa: CASSTRRQGLYEQYF; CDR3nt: TGTGCCAGCAGCACAAGAAGACAGGGTTTGTACGAGCAGTACTTC
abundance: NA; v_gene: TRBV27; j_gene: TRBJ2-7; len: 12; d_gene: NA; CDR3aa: CASTDSTYEQYF; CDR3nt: TGTGCCAGCACGGACAGCACCTACGAGCAGTACTTC